The 7 T cell receptor beta chains given below trace back to one sample, sequenced in a study of Graves' ophthalmopathy and Graves' hyperthyroidism. Amplification from RNA transcripts yielded the TCR beta CDR3 regions. In the first round, RT-PCR was carried out with HTBI primers, and a multiplex PCR formed the second round. TCRdb redid the calling of the multiplex PCR reads with MiXCR, one entry per CDR3 protein. The sample holds roughly 380,000 distinct CDR3 sequences, just over 15% seen once. What was sequenced was peripheral blood. The receptors originated from a woman under 30 with stable Graves' hyperthyroidism.

The sample holds a few counts of this clonotype. The V call is TRBV24-1, the J call TRBJ1-1; tentatively, D is TRBD1 (5 bases). This CDR3 comprises 15 residues. Trimming took off 3 bases at V and 1 base at J, with 11 bases between the two ends. The V gene's germline CDR1 is KGHDR and CDR2 SFDVKD. Here the CDR3 DNA reads TGTGCCACCAGTGATCCCGGCGGGGGGAACACTGAAGCTTTCTTT. Translating it yields CATSDPGGGNTEAFF.

This clonotype was seen repeatedly, ten times or more. The rearrangement uses TRBV19 and TRBJ1-1; 7 bases are shared with TRBD1. J was trimmed by 6 bases and V by 3 bases; bases with no gene match: 7. The CDR3 is 14 amino acids. Germline CDR1 reads LNHDA; CDR2 reads SQIVND (reference sequence). CDR3 bases: TGTGCCAGTAGTATTAGGGGGCTTGACGCTGAAGCTTTCTTT. Its protein product is CASSIRGLDAEAFF.

This rearrangement joins TRBV6-2 or TRBV6-3 to TRBJ1-1; D is perhaps TRBD1 (6 bases). The germline V and J ends were trimmed by 2 bases and 11 bases, with 15 bases remaining between them. Germline V gene lookup returns CDR1 MNHEY and CDR2 SVGEGT. This CDR3 is built from 13 residues. CDR3 protein: CASSYVPGVDAFF. The CDR3 DNA reads as TGTGCCAGCAGTTACGTCCCAGGGGTAGATGCTTTCTTT.

As to this clonotype: A much larger clone lies a single base off, so this may be a read error. The chain has TRBV2 and TRBJ1-1; no firm D call. Trimming stripped 6 bases from V and 8 bases from J, with 13 bases between. This CDR3 contains 12 residues. From germline, CDR1 is SNHLY and CDR2 FYNNEI. In DNA form, the CDR3 reads TGTGCCAGCAGGGAGTGGCCCGCAGAAGCTTTCTTT. Its translation: CASREWPAEAFF.

The table lists this clonotype with many counts. This chain uses TRBV11-2 with TRBJ2-5; possible D gene TRBD1, 5 bases. The CDR3 totals 12 residues. CDR1 is SGHAT and CDR2 is FQNNGV in the germline V gene. V lost 3 bases and J 6 bases, leaving 8 bases between the germline ends. CDR3 sequence reads: CASSFPGKTQYF. The CDR3 nucleotides read TGTGCCAGCAGCTTCCCAGGGAAGACCCAGTACTTC. Drawing the rest from reference TRBV11-2 and TRBJ2-5, the complete variable domain is EAGVAQSPRYKIIEKRQSVAFWCNPISGHATLYWYQQILGQGPKLLIQFQNNGVVDDSQLPKDRFSAERLKGVDSTLKIQPAKLEDSAVYLCASSFPGKTQYFGPGTRLLVL.

This clonotype was observed many times. The genes are TRBV12-3 or TRBV12-4 and TRBJ1-5, with D tentatively TRBD1 (6 bases). V was pared by 3 bases and J by 5 bases, with 14 bases between. This CDR3 spans 15 amino acids. The CDR3 loop is CASSLRGVGYQPQHF. CDR3 nucleotide sequence: TGTGCCAGCAGTTTGAGGGGGGTTGGCTATCAGCCCCAGCATTTT.

Comments on this clonotype: The missing conserved phenylalanine or tryptophan at the end of this CDR3 makes a read error likely. This sequence joins TRBV7-8 and TRBJ1-2; D possibly corresponds to TRBD1 (6 bases). Germline CDR1 reads SGHVS; CDR2 reads FQNEAQ. This CDR3 contains 13 residues. The CDR3 reads CASGLAGANGYTV. The CDR3 DNA is TGTGCCAGCGGCTTAGCGGGGGCCAATGGCTACACCGTC.